The clone carrying this TCR beta chain turned up a few times. Its specificity is unknown. This entry belongs to a study of T cells in Graves' hyperthyroidism and ophthalmopathy. Study-wide context: The initial diagnosis was the point when peripheral blood was collected, ahead of any treatment. Findings of the study overall: Blood also showed most of the thyroid clonotypes that were expanded above 0.001.

TCR beta CDR3 sequences were amplified from RNA transcripts. TCR CDR3 underwent first-round RT-PCR with the HTBI primer set. MiXCR, applied by TCRdb to the multiplex PCR reads, yields one record per CDR3 protein. The profile shows about 500,000 distinct CDR3 sequences, 16% of them singletons. Hyperthyroidism of Graves' type that showed no ophthalmopathy progression within 18 months was stable. The CDR3 extends over 16 amino acids. V lost 6 bases and J 2 bases, leaving 19 bases between the germline ends. The sequence was collected from a woman younger than 35 with Graves' hyperthyroidism. The sample was blood. The chain couples TRBV12-3 or TRBV12-4 to TRBJ1-2; D might be TRBD1 (5 bases). CDR3 amino acids: CASRMGGSGVNYGYTF. The CDR3 DNA is TGTGCCAGCAGGATGGGAGGTTCGGGGGTCAACTATGGCTACACCTTC.